The text below deals with one T cell receptor (beta chain). Germline-derived CDR1 and CDR2 are SGHNT and YYREEE (reference sequence). V dropped 0 bases and J dropped 0 bases, with 9 bases sitting between them. The CDR3 has 15 residues. The record originates from a study of cytomegalovirus exposure and HLA in healthy donors. Primers for the PCR totalled 60 Vbeta and 13 Jbeta. TCRdb's table, derived via immunoSEQ multiplex PCR, lists solely in-frame clones and lacks some. Altogether 200,000 to 250,000 clones are present, approximately 80% being singletons, with the ten largest covering about 3%. J is TRBJ1-1 and V is TRBV5-4; the D is unclear. The material sequenced was PBMCs. The receptor's source is a man aged 30 to 45 in good health and CMV-seronegative. The CDR3 reads CASSLDPQVNTEAFF. CDR3 DNA sequence: TGTGCCAGCAGCTTGGACCCCCAGGTGAACACTGAAGCTTTCTTT.